This T cell receptor (beta chain) was observed in a study of blood T cell repertoires in COVID-19. Participant ages covered roughly 18 to 89 years across 20 to 30 US areas. Cohorts were assigned according to the clinical history that participants reported. Either two negative PCRs, clearance, or symptom resolution qualified Cohort 3 donors as recovered. Sequenced by immunoSEQ multiplex PCR; TCRdb stores in-frame clones only, minus some. The repertoire consists of over 130,000 clones, with 75% to 80% occurring once and the leading ten covering 2.5% to 3.5%. This CDR3 has 14 residues. Germline values: CDR1 SGDLS, CDR2 YYNGEE. V dropped 0 bases and J dropped 4 bases, with 11 bases sitting between them.

The J gene is TRBJ2-7, the V gene TRBV9, with a weak D call TRBD2 (5 bases). The specimen sequenced was PBMCs or T cells enriched from blood (not recorded which). The source is a woman aged 50 to 60 who had recovered from COVID-19. CDR3: CASSVVDGDYEQYF. The DNA of the CDR3 is TGTGCCAGCAGCGTAGTAGACGGGGATTACGAGCAGTACTTC.